This T cell receptor beta chain was profiled in a study of blood T cell repertoires in COVID-19. Looking at the study overall: Samples representing acute and convalescent COVID-19 were sourced from the United States, Italy and Spain.

Original analysis: Reference gene primer amplification gave nucleated cell count estimates. TCRdb's copy holds only in-frame clones and misses some; the assay was immunoSEQ multiplex PCR. The V and J calls and clone size were taken over from that table, and D and trimming were inferred from the DNA. The profile shows tens of thousands of clones, around 80% of them singletons. This CDR3 spans 15 amino acids. The germline CDR1 and CDR2 sequences are LGHNA and YSLEER. V lost 6 bases, J lost 4 bases, and 7 bases stayed unmatched. The rearrangement links TRBV4-3 to TRBJ2-3, with TRBD2 identical over 10 bases. The sequenced sample was peripheral blood. The source of this sequence is a woman aged 80 or over with active or convalescent COVID-19. The chain's CDR3 is CASRATSGTSDTQYF. CDR3 sequence (DNA): TGCGCCAGCAGGGCTACTAGCGGGACCTCAGATACGCAGTATTTT.